This entry lists 4 T cell receptor beta chains sequenced from one sample in a study of cytomegalovirus exposure and HLA in healthy donors. The PCR made use of 60 Vbeta and 13 Jbeta primers. Clones were sequenced by immunoSEQ multiplex PCR, and TCRdb holds only the in-frame ones, with some missing. The sample holds over 150,000 clones; roughly four fifths are singletons and the top ten take roughly 0.098%. Sequencing was performed on PBMCs. These receptors were taken from a boy younger than 10 in good health and CMV-seronegative.

The rearrangement links TRBV5-6 to TRBJ1-5; 7 bases are shared with TRBD1. V shed 4 bases, J shed 1 base, and the junction held 2 bases outside the gene matches. The CDR3 extends over 14 amino acids. Germline-derived CDR1 and CDR2 are SGHDT and YYEEEE. Here the CDR3 reads CASSQTGSNQPQHF. CDR3 sequence (DNA): TGTGCCAGCAGCCAGACAGGGAGCAATCAGCCCCAGCATTTT.

This clone appeared a single time. The chain links TRBV7-2 to TRBJ1-1; TRBD1 agrees at 8 bases. From germline, CDR1 is SGHTA and CDR2 FQGNSA. The V gene end was trimmed by 3 bases and the J gene end by 1 base; junction bases not matched to a gene: 13. This CDR3 contains 18 residues. The CDR3 loop reads CASSFRTGLIGSNTEAFF. The CDR3, as DNA: TGTGCCAGCAGCTTCCGGACAGGGTTGATAGGTTCGAACACTGAAGCTTTCTTT.

This chain links TRBV5-1 with TRBJ1-1; no clear D gene. Between the trimmed V and J ends, which lost 0 bases and 1 base, there was a span of 10 bases. CDR1 and CDR2 from the germline V gene are SGHRS and YFSETQ. The CDR3 loop spans 15 amino acids. The CDR3 coding sequence is TGCGCCAGCAGCTTGGGCGGGCCTGGGAACACTGAAGCTTTCTTT. Translated: CASSLGGPGNTEAFF.

The V call is TRBV5-5, the J call TRBJ1-1, with D tentatively TRBD1 (5 bases). The CDR3 runs 17 residues. Germline V gene sequence: CDR1 SGHKS, CDR2 YYEKEE (reference sequence). V lost 4 bases to trimming and J lost 3 bases, with 22 bases between them. For the CDR3, the DNA is TGTGCCAGCAGCCTTTTTTTCGAGGGACTGGAATACACTGAAGCTTTCTTT. Protein: CASSLFFEGLEYTEAFF.